This passage covers 12 T cell receptor beta chains from one sample sequenced in a study of CD8 T cells in Susac syndrome. It was with random hexamers that roughly 0.5 to 1 ug RNA was reverse transcribed. Using its own MiXCR run on the immunoSEQ multiplex PCR reads, TCRdb lists one record per CDR3 protein. The sample has 300,000 to 350,000 distinct CDR3 sequences, roughly 94% seen once. The sample was CD4+ T cells from PBMCs. The receptors were sampled from a human donor with multiple sclerosis.

The count of this clonotype is one. The chain is built from TRBV30 and TRBJ2-2; D may be TRBD2 (6 bases). The CDR3 contains 15 residues. V was shortened by 7 bases and J by 5 bases, with 20 bases between the two germline ends. In germline, CDR1 is GTSNPN, CDR2 SVGIG (reference sequence). CDR3 coding DNA: TGTGCCTTTCATCGAGGCGGAGGGAGGACCGGGGAGCTGTTTTTT. Its protein is CAFHRGGGRTGELFF.

The CDR3 loop is CASSSKSHTDTQYF. CDR3 DNA: TGCGCCAGCAGCTCCAAGTCCCACACAGATACGCAGTATTTT. The V call is TRBV5-1, the J call TRBJ2-3; unclear D gene. The CDR3 loop spans 14 amino acids. CDR1 SGHRS and CDR2 YFSETQ come from the germline V gene. Deletions cut 3 bases from V and 2 bases from J, with 10 bases between.

The J gene is TRBJ2-2, the V gene TRBV6-2 or TRBV6-3; D gene ambiguous. Germline CDR1 reads MNHEY; CDR2 reads SVGEGT. With 8 bases removed from V and 4 bases from J, the gap between germline ends came to 8 bases. CDR3 length equals 12 residues. CDR3 loop: CASGLTTGELFF. CDR3 coding DNA: TGTGCCAGCGGTCTGACCACCGGGGAGCTGTTTTTT.

The V and J genes are TRBV6-2 or TRBV6-3 and TRBJ2-2, with 10 bases lining up with TRBD2. Trimming removed 6 bases from V and 6 bases from J; junction bases left unmatched: 13. Germline-derived CDR1 and CDR2 are MNHEY and SVGEGT. The CDR3 consists of 17 residues. Written as DNA, the CDR3 is TGTGCCAGCAGCAAGTTTCTAGCGGGAGTCGTTGCCGGGGAGCTGTTTTTT. Protein product: CASSKFLAGVVAGELFF.

This chain links TRBV18 with TRBJ1-2; no definite D call. The CDR3 extends over 13 amino acids. V was shortened by 0 bases and J by 4 bases, with 6 bases between the two germline ends. Germline assignment: CDR1 KGHSH and CDR2 LQKENI. The CDR3 DNA follows: TGTGCCAGCTCACCACCCAGTTTCTATGGCTACACCTTC. It translates to CASSPPSFYGYTF.

The V gene is TRBV15, the J gene TRBJ1-4; D not resolved. The germline V gene encodes CDR1 LNHNV and CDR2 YYDKDF (reference sequence). V was trimmed by 0 bases and J by 8 bases, leaving 7 bases between them. The CDR3 length is 13 residues. DNA of the CDR3: TGTGCCACCAGCAGAGATGGGCAGGAAAAACTGTTTTTT. Protein sequence: CATSRDGQEKLFF.

The chain links TRBV7-2 to TRBJ1-1, with D possibly TRBD1 on 6 matching bases. Trimming took off 3 bases at V and 0 bases at J, with 20 bases between the two ends. The germline V gene has CDR1 SGHTA and CDR2 FQGNSA. The CDR3 loop spans 18 amino acids. The CDR3 here is CASSLFGGRTGMNTEAFF. CDR3 sequence (DNA): TGTGCCAGCAGCTTGTTCGGGGGCCGAACCGGAATGAACACTGAAGCTTTCTTT. Full variable domain (missing parts from reference TRBV7-2 and TRBJ1-1): GAGVSQSPSNKVTEKGKDVELRCDPISGHTALYWYRQSLGQGLEFLIYFQGNSAPDKSGLPSDRFSAERTGGSVSTLTIQRTQQEDSAVYLCASSLFGGRTGMNTEAFFGQGTRLTVV.

The CDR3 DNA reads as TGTGCCAGCAGCCAAGGCCGACTAGCGGGAGGAACCGGGGAGCTGTTTTTT. This translates into CASSQGRLAGGTGELFF. The chain uses TRBV3-1 and TRBJ2-2; 13 nucleotides align to TRBD2. This CDR3 is built from 17 residues. Germline V CDR1 and CDR2: LGHDT, YNNKEL (reference sequence). V was pared by 1 base and J by 5 bases, with 4 bases of the junction left unmatched. Full variable domain (missing parts from reference TRBV3-1 and TRBJ2-2): DTAVSQTPKYLVTQMGNDKSIKCEQNLGHDTMYWYKQDSKKFLKIMFSYNNKELIINETVPNRFSPKSPDKAHLNLHINSLELGDSAVYFCASSQGRLAGGTGELFFGEGSRLTVL.

This chain connects TRBV11-2 to TRBJ2-2, with D perhaps given as TRBD1 or TRBD2 (5 bases each). CDR3 length: 14 residues. Germline loops: CDR1 SGHAT, CDR2 FQNNGV. Trimming shortened V by 6 bases and J by 5 bases, and 13 bases separated the two germline ends. CDR3 residues: CASSLGVQTGELFF. The DNA for the CDR3 is TGTGCCAGCAGTCTGGGGGTTCAGACCGGGGAGCTGTTTTTT.

The CDR3: CASSQSGGGGTQYF. In DNA, the CDR3 is TGCGCCAGCAGCCAAAGTGGAGGTGGTGGTACGCAGTATTTT. The chain carries TRBV4-1 and TRBJ2-3, with D tentatively TRBD2 (5 bases). This CDR3 has 14 residues. V was pared by 2 bases and J by 8 bases, with 14 bases between. CDR1 is MGHRA and CDR2 is YSYEKL in the germline V gene.

V and J are TRBV6-2 or TRBV6-3 and TRBJ2-5; tentative D call: TRBD2 (5 bases). The CDR3 sequence is 14 residues long. CDR1 is MNHEY, CDR2 SVGEGT, per germline. V was shortened by 11 bases and J by 3 bases, with 19 bases between the two germline ends. CDR3: CAAAFGVFKETQYF. The CDR3 region has the DNA TGTGCCGCAGCATTCGGGGTTTTTAAAGAGACCCAGTACTTC.

This clonotype has only one observation. The V and J genes are TRBV2 and TRBJ1-2; TRBD1 is a possible D gene (5 bases). Germline values: CDR1 SNHLY, CDR2 FYNNEI. With 8 bases removed from V and 9 bases from J, the gap between germline ends came to 16 bases. The CDR3 extends over 12 amino acids. The CDR3 spells CASRPGTGSYTF. The CDR3 DNA sequence: TGTGCCAGCCGACCTGGGACCGGGAGCTACACCTTC. The variable domain in full, with the rest retrieved from reference TRBV2 and TRBJ1-2, is EPEVTQTPSHQVTQMGQEVILRCVPISNHLYFYWYRQILGQKVEFLVSFYNNEISEKSEIFDDQFSVERPDGSNFTLKIRSTKLEDSAMYFCASRPGTGSYTFGSGTRLTVV.